The clone carrying this TCR beta chain occurred once. Its antigen is still unknown. Allogeneic regulatory or mature dendritic cells were co-cultured for 5 days with CFSE-labeled sorted T cells at 1:10. CD4+ or CD8+ T cells were sorted as naive CD45RA+ or memory CD45RO+. Libraries were prepared by immunoSEQ multiplex PCR; TCRdb keeps only in-frame clonotypes and omits some of them. The sample has more than 20,000 clones, roughly 87% seen once; the top ten hold 0.26%. This sample was included in a study of regulatory dendritic cells for organ transplantation. Overall study context: Day 6 dendritic cell cultures were stimulated with LPS.

Study observations and caveats: Resting memory CD8+ T cells held the most alloreactive clonotypes. Memory T cells were less diverse than naive, with memory CD8+ most oligoclonal.

The CDR3 is made up of 17 amino acids. J lost 2 bases, V lost 4 bases, and 11 bases had no gene match. Looked up from germline, CDR1 is MGHRA and CDR2 is YSYEKL. The sequencing input was naive CD4+ T cells from blood cultured with dendritic cells. Subset reported: CD45RA+ naive T cells. The chain carries TRBV4-1 and TRBJ1-3; 7 bases map to TRBD1. This sequence originates from a human donor in good health. CDR3 protein: CASSRGKPGTAGNTIYF. In nucleotides, the CDR3 is TGCGCCAGCAGCCGGGGAAAGCCCGGGACAGCTGGAAACACCATATATTTT.